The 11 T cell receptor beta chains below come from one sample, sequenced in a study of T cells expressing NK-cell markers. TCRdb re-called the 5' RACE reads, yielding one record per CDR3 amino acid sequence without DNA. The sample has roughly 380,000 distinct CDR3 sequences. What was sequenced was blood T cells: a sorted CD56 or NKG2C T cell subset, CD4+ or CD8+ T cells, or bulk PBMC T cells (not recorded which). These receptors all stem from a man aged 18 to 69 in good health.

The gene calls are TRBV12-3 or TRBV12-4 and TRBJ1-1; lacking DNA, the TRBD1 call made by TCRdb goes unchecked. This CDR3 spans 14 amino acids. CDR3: CASSTYTGDTEAFF.

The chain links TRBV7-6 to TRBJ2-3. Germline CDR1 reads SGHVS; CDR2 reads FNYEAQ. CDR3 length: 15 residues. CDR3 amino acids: CASSLTSGSADTQYF.

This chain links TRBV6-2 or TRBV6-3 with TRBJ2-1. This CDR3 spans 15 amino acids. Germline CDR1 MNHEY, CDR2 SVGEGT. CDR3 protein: CASSYSSRKNNEQFF.

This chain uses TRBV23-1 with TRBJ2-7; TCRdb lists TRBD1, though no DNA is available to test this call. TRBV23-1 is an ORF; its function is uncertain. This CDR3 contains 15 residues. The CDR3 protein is CASSPWDSVNGEQYF.

CDR3 residues: CASNPAGGPGNTIYF. V and J are TRBV7-9 and TRBJ1-3. Germline values: CDR1 SEHNR, CDR2 FQNEAQ (reference sequence). The CDR3 totals 15 residues.

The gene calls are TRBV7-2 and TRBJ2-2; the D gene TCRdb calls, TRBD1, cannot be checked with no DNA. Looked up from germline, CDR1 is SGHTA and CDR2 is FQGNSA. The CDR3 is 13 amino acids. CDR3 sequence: CASGTVRTGELFF.

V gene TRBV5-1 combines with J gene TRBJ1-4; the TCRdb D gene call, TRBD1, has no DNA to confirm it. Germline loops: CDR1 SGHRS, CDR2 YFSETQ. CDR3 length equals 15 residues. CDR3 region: CASSLEGSWSEKLFF. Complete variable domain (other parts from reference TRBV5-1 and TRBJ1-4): KAGVTQTPRYLIKTRGQQVTLSCSPISGHRSVSWYQQTPGQGLQFLFEYFSETQRNKGNFPGRFSGRQFSNSRSEMNVSTLELGDSALYLCASSLEGSWSEKLFFGSGTQLSVL.

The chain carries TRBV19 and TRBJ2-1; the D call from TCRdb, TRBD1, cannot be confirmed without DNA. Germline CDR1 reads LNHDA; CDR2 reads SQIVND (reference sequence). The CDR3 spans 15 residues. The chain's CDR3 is CASSIRGGGYNEQFF.

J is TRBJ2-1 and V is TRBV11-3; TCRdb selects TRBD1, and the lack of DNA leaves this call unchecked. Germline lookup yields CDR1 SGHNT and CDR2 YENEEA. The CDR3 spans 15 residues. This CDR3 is CASSLARTSYNEQFF.

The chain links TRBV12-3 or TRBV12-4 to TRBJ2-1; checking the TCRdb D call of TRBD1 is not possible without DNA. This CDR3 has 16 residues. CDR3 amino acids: CASSLKDRAGYNEQFF.

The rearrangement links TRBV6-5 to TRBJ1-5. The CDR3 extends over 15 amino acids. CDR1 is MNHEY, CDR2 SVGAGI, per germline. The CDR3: CASSLGIASNQPQHF.